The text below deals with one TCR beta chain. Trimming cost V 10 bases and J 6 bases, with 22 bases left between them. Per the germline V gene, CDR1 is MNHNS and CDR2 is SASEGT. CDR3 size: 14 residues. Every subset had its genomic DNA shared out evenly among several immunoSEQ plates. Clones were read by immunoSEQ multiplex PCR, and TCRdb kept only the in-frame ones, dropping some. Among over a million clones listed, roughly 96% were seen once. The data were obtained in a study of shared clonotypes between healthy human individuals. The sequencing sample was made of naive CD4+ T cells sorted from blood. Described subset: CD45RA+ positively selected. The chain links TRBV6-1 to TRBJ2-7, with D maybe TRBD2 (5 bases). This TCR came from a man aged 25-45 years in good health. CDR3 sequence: CATKGGARGVEQYF. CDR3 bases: TGTGCCACCAAAGGTGGCGCACGGGGAGTCGAGCAGTACTTC.